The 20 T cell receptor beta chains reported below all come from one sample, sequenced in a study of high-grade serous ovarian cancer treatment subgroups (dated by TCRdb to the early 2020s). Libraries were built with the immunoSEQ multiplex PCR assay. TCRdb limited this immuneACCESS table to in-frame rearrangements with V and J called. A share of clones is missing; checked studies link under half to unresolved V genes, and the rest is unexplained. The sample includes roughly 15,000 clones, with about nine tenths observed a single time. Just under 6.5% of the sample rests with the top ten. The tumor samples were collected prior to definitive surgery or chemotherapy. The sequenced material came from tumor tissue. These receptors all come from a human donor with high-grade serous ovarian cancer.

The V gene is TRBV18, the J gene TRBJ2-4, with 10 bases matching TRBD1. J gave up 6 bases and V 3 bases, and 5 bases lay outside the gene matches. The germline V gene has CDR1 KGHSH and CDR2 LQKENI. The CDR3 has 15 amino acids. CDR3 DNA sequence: TGTGCCAGCTCACCCCCGGGACAGGGGAGAAACATTCAGTACTTC. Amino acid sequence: CASSPPGQGRNIQYF.

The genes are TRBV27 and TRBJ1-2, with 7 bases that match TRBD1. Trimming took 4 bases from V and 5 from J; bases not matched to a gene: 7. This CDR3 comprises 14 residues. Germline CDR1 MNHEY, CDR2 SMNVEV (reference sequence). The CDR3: CASSSTGTEYGYTF. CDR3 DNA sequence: TGTGCCAGCAGTTCGACCGGGACAGAGTATGGCTACACCTTC.

The CDR3 bases are TGTGCCAGAGGGACGGGGATGGCTGAAGCTTTCTTT. It is translated as CARGTGMAEAFF. The chain links TRBV2 to TRBJ1-1, with D perhaps TRBD1 (5 bases). Germline lookup yields CDR1 SNHLY and CDR2 FYNNEI. This CDR3 is built from 12 residues. The V end lost 9 bases, the J end lost 6 bases, and 14 bases lay between the germline ends.

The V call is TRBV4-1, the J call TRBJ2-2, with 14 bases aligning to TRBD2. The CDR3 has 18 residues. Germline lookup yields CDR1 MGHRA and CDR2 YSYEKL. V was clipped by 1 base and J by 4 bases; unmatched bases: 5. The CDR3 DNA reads TGCGCCAGCAGCCAAGGACTAGCGGGGGGGCCAGGCACCGGGGAGCTGTTTTTT. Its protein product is CASSQGLAGGPGTGELFF.

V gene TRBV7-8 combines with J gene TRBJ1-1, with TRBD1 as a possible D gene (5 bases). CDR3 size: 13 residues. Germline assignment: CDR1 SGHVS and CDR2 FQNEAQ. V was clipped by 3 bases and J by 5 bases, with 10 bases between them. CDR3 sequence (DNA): TGTGCCAGCAGCTTTCAGGGCAGGACTGAAGCTTTCTTT. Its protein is CASSFQGRTEAFF.

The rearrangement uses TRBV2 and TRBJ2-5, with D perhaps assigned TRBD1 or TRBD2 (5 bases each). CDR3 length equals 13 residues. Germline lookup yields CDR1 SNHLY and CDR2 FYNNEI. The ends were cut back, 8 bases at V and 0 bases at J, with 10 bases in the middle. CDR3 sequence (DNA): TGTGCCAGCGATAGAGGGGACCAAGAGACCCAGTACTTC. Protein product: CASDRGDQETQYF. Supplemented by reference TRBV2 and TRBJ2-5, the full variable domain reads EPEVTQTPSHQVTQMGQEVILRCVPISNHLYFYWYRQILGQKVEFLVSFYNNEISEKSEIFDDQFSVERPDGSNFTLKIRSTKLEDSAMYFCASDRGDQETQYFGPGTRLLVL.

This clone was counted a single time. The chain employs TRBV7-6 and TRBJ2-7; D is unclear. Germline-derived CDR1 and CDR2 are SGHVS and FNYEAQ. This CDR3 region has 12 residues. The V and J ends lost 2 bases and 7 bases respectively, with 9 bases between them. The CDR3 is CASSLPHGEQYF. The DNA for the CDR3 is TGTGCCAGCAGCTTACCTCATGGGGAGCAGTACTTC. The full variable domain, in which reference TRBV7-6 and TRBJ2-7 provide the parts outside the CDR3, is GAGVSQSPRYKVTKRGQDVALRCDPISGHVSLYWYRQALGQGPEFLTYFNYEAQQDKSGLPNDRFSAERPEGSISTLTIQRTEQRDSAMYRCASSLPHGEQYFGPGTRLTVT.

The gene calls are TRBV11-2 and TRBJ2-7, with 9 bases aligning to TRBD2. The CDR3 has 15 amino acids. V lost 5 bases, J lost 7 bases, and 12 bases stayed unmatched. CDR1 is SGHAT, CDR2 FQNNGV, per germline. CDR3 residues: CASSARQSGGKEQYF. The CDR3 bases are TGTGCCAGCAGCGCCCGCCAGAGCGGGGGGAAAGAGCAGTACTTC.

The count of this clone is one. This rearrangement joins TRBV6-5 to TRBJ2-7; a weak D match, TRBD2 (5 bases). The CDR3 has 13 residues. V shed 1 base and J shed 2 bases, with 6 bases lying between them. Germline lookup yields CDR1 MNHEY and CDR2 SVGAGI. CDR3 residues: CASSYYGAYEQYF. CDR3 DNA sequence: TGTGCCAGCAGTTACTACGGGGCCTACGAGCAGTACTTC.

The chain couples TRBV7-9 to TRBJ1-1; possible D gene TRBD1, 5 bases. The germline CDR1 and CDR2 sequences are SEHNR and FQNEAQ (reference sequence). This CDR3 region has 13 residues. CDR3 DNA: TGTGCTACGGGGGGGGTTGTGAACACTGAAGCTTTCTTT. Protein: CATGGVVNTEAFF. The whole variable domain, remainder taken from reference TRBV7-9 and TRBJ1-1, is DTGVSQNPRHKITKRGQNVTFRCDPISEHNRLYWYRQTLGQGPEFLTYFQNEAQLEKSRLLSDRFSAERPKGSFSTLEIQRTEQGDSAMYLCATGGVVNTEAFFGQGTRLTVV.

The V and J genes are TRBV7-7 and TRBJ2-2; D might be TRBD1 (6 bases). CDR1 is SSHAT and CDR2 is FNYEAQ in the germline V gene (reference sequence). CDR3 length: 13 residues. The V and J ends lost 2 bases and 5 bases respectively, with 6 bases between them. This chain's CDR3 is CASSLQGTGELFF. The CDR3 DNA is TGTGCCAGCAGCTTACAGGGGACCGGGGAGCTGTTTTTT.

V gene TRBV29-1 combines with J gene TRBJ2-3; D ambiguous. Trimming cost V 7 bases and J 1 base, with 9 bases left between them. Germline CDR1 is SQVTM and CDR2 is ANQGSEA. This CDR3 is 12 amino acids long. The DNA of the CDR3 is TGCAGCGCTCGCGAGGGCACAGATACGCAGTATTTT. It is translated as CSAREGTDTQYF.

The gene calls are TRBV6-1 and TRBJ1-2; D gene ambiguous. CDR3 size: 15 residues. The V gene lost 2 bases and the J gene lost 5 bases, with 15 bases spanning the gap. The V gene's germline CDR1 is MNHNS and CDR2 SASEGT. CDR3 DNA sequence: TGTGCCAGCAGTGAAAATGAGCAGGCCGTGTATGGCTACACCTTC. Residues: CASSENEQAVYGYTF.

The CDR3 region has the DNA TGTGCCAGCAGCCGAAAAACAGATACGCAGTATTTT. Protein: CASSRKTDTQYF. V usage is TRBV7-2 and J usage is TRBJ2-3; D gene uncertain. With 5 bases removed from V and 3 bases from J, the gap between germline ends came to 6 bases. The germline CDR1 and CDR2 sequences are SGHTA and FQGNSA. The CDR3 is 12 amino acids.

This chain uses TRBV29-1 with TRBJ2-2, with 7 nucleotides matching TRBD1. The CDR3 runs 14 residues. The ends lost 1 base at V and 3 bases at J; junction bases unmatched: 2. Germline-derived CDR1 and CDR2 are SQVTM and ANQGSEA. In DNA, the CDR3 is TGCAGCGTTGAAGGACAGGGATACACCGGGGAGCTGTTTTTT. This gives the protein CSVEGQGYTGELFF.

The DNA of the CDR3 is TGTGCCTGGAAGGACAGGGGGAATCAGCCCCAGCATTTT. It specifies CAWKDRGNQPQHF. V usage is TRBV30 and J usage is TRBJ1-5; TRBD1 aligns across 10 bases. V was clipped by 4 bases and J by 4 bases; unmatched bases: 1. CDR3 size: 13 residues. Looked up from germline, CDR1 is GTSNPN and CDR2 is SVGIG (reference sequence). Variable domain in full (rest from reference TRBV30 and TRBJ1-5): SQTIHQWPATLVQPVGSPLSLECTVEGTSNPNLYWYRQAAGRGLQLLFYSVGIGQISSEVPQNLSASRPQDRQFILSSKKLLLSDSGFYLCAWKDRGNQPQHFGDGTRLSIL.

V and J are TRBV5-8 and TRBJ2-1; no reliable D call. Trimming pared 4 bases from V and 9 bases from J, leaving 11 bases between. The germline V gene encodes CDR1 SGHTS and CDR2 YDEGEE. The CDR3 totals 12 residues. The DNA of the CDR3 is TGTGCCAGCAGCCGCGACCTCCTTGAGCAGTTCTTC. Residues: CASSRDLLEQFF.

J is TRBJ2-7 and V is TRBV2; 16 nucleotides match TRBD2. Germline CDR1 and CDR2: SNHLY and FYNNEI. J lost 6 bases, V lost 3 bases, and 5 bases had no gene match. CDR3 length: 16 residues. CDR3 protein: CASSDPGLAGGPEQYF. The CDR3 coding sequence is TGTGCCAGCAGTGACCCGGGACTAGCGGGGGGGCCCGAGCAGTACTTC.

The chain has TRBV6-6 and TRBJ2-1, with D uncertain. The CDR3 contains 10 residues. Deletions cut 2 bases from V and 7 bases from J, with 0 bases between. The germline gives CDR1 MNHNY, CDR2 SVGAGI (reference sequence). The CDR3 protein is CASSYNEQFF. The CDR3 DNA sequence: TGTGCCAGCAGTTACAATGAGCAGTTCTTC.

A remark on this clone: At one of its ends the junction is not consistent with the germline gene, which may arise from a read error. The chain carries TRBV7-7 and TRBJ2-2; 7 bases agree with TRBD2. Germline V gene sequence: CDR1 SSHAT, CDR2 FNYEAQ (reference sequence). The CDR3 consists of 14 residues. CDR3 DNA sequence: TGTGCTAGCAGCCCCAGGGAGGGGTCCGGGGAGCTGTTTTTT. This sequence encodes CASSPREGSGELFF.